The 14 T cell receptor beta chains listed next were all sequenced from one sample in a study of shared clonotypes between healthy human individuals. Clones were sequenced by immunoSEQ multiplex PCR, and TCRdb holds only the in-frame ones, with some missing. Found here are some 2.3 million clones, approximately 93% of them singletons; the top ten hold 0.39%. The sequenced sample was naive CD4+ T cells from PBMCs. Stated subset: CD45RA+ positively selected. The receptors come from a man aged 18 to 29 in good health. Some clones in this sample may be carry-over from other donors' samples.

Comments on this clone: Different DNA sequences within this sample yield the same CDR3. J is TRBJ2-2 and V is TRBV5-1; D uncertain. Trimming removed 0 bases from V and 6 bases from J, with 9 bases in between. The CDR3 has 14 residues. Germline loops: CDR1 SGHRS, CDR2 YFSETQ. The CDR3 region is CASSLDPGPGELFF. Written as DNA, the CDR3 is TGCGCCAGCAGCTTGGATCCGGGTCCCGGGGAGCTGTTTTTT.

This chain connects TRBV18 to TRBJ1-5; 7 bases line up with TRBD1. Germline V lookup: CDR1 KGHSH, CDR2 LQKENI. The V gene end was trimmed by 4 bases and the J gene end by 7 bases; junction bases not matched to a gene: 13. This CDR3 contains 16 residues. CDR3 sequence reads: CASSLTQGGLEQPQHF. The CDR3 nucleotides are TGTGCCAGCTCACTTACCCAGGGGGGACTGGAACAGCCCCAGCATTTT.

This clone was seen just once. The V and J genes are TRBV28 and TRBJ1-6, with D tentatively TRBD1 (5 bases). Trimming left V 6 bases short and J 10 bases short, with 19 bases between. The CDR3 covers 15 residues. Germline V CDR1 and CDR2: MDHEN, SYDVKM. The CDR3 DNA reads as TGTGCCAGCAGGCCTGGGACTGAAACTTTCTCACCCCTCCACTTT. Protein: CASRPGTETFSPLHF.

The chain employs TRBV19 and TRBJ1-4; 7 bases are a match to TRBD1. CDR1 and CDR2 from the germline V gene are LNHDA and SQIVND (reference sequence). With 3 bases clipped from V and 8 bases from J, the junction kept 3 bases outside the gene matches. This CDR3 has 13 amino acids. The CDR3 nucleotides are TGTGCCAGTAGTATCACAGGGGAGGAAAAACTGTTTTTT. It yields the protein CASSITGEEKLFF. Full variable domain (rest looked up from reference TRBV19 and TRBJ1-4): DGGITQSPKYLFRKEGQNVTLSCEQNLNHDAMYWYRQDPGQGLRLIYYSQIVNDFQKGDIAEGYSVSREKKESFPLTVTSAQKNPTAFYLCASSITGEEKLFFGSGTQLSVL.

The chain combines TRBV28 with TRBJ1-1; D is unclear. The CDR3 spans 12 residues. The germline V gene encodes CDR1 MDHEN and CDR2 SYDVKM. The ends were cut back, 2 bases at V and 7 bases at J, with 8 bases in the middle. The CDR3 DNA reads TGTGCCAGCAGTTTACCCCCTAATGAAGCTTTCTTT. As protein: CASSLPPNEAFF.

This clone has a single count. The chain carries TRBV5-1 and TRBJ2-5, with D possibly being TRBD2 (7 bases). Germline lookup yields CDR1 SGHRS and CDR2 YFSETQ. Trimming removed 3 bases from V and 5 bases from J, with 17 bases in between. This CDR3 has 15 residues. The CDR3 DNA sequence: TGCGCCAGCAGCTCCCCCGAAGGGGGAGGGGAGACCCAGTACTTC. Amino acids: CASSSPEGGGETQYF.

The chain recombines TRBV5-1 with TRBJ1-2; D is perhaps TRBD1 (6 bases). V was trimmed by 0 bases and J by 5 bases, leaving 14 bases between them. The CDR3 runs 15 residues. Germline-derived CDR1 and CDR2 are SGHRS and YFSETQ. The CDR3 DNA reads TGCGCCAGCAGCTTGGATAGGGGGGCCGGGTATGGCTACACCTTC. As protein: CASSLDRGAGYGYTF.

The V call is TRBV19, the J call TRBJ1-2; D not resolved. The germline CDR1 and CDR2 sequences are LNHDA and SQIVND (reference sequence). This CDR3 region has 14 residues. V was pared by 5 bases and J by 8 bases, with 18 bases between. The CDR3 protein is CASSQYHRERGYTF. In DNA form, the CDR3 reads TGTGCCAGTAGTCAATACCACCGGGAGAGAGGCTACACCTTC.

The genes are TRBV15 and TRBJ1-1; 7 positions match TRBD1. The CDR3 covers 14 residues. Germline CDR1 LNHNV, CDR2 YYDKDF (reference sequence). J was trimmed by 3 bases and V by 2 bases; bases with no gene match: 3. Here the CDR3 reads CATSRSDRDTEAFF. For the CDR3, the DNA is TGTGCCACCAGCAGATCCGACAGGGACACTGAAGCTTTCTTT.

The chain couples TRBV6-1 to TRBJ2-7; 8 nucleotides match TRBD2. The CDR3 contains 15 residues. V lost 6 bases and J lost 0; bases outside the gene matches: 7. CDR1 and CDR2 (germline): MNHNS, SASEGT. The CDR3 DNA follows: TGTGCCAGCAGCGCTAGCGGGCTAAGCTCCTACGAGCAGTACTTC. The encoded protein is CASSASGLSSYEQYF.

The rearrangement links TRBV6-5 to TRBJ2-7; tentatively, D is TRBD1 or TRBD2 (5 bases each). Trimming took off 0 bases at V and 2 bases at J, with 11 bases between the two ends. The CDR3 contains 15 residues. Germline CDR1 and CDR2: MNHEY and SVGAGI. The CDR3 loop reads CASSYSGAYAYEQYF. For the CDR3, the DNA is TGTGCCAGCAGTTACTCCGGGGCGTATGCCTACGAGCAGTACTTC.

Here the CDR3 reads CASSLVRSTYNEQFF. The CDR3 region has the DNA TGTGCCAGCAGCTTAGTCCGGAGTACCTACAATGAGCAGTTCTTC. The J gene is TRBJ2-1, the V gene TRBV7-2; D call uncertain. The CDR3 totals 15 residues. Trimming left V 1 base short and J 2 bases short, with 9 bases between. Per the germline V gene, CDR1 is SGHTA and CDR2 is FQGNSA. The full variable domain, with the rest looked up from reference TRBV7-2 and TRBJ2-1, is GAGVSQSPSNKVTEKGKDVELRCDPISGHTALYWYRQSLGQGLEFLIYFQGNSAPDKSGLPSDRFSAERTGGSVSTLTIQRTQQEDSAVYLCASSLVRSTYNEQFFGPGTRLTVL.

This sequence joins TRBV7-9 and TRBJ2-7; D is perhaps TRBD2 (6 bases). Germline values: CDR1 SEHNR, CDR2 FQNEAQ (reference sequence). V was clipped by 2 bases and J by 0 bases, with 11 bases between them. The CDR3 consists of 15 residues. DNA of the CDR3: TGTGCCAGCAGCTTACCACGGGGGAGCTCCTACGAGCAGTACTTC. Translation gives CASSLPRGSSYEQYF.

The V and J genes are TRBV5-6 and TRBJ1-1; TRBD1 aligns across 10 bases. Germline values: CDR1 SGHDT, CDR2 YYEEEE. The junction had 3 bases not matched to a gene; V was cut back by 2 bases and J by 5 bases. CDR3 length equals 14 residues. CDR3 protein: CASSFGTGDTEAFF. Written as DNA, the CDR3 is TGTGCCAGCAGCTTCGGGACAGGGGATACTGAAGCTTTCTTT.